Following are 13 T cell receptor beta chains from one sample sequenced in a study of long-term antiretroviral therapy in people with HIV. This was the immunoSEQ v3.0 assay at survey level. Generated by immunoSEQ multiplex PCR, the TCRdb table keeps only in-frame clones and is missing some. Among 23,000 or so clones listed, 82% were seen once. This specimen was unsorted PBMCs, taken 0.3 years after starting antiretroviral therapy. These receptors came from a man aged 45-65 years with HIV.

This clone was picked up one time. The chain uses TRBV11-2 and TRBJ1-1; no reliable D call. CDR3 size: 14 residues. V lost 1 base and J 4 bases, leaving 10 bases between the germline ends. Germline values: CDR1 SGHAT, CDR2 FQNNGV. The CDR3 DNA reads TGTGCCAGCAGCTTAGGCACGCTGGGCACTGAAGCTTTCTTT. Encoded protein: CASSLGTLGTEAFF. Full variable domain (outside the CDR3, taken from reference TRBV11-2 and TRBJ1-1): EAGVAQSPRYKIIEKRQSVAFWCNPISGHATLYWYQQILGQGPKLLIQFQNNGVVDDSQLPKDRFSAERLKGVDSTLKIQPAKLEDSAVYLCASSLGTLGTEAFFGQGTRLTVV.

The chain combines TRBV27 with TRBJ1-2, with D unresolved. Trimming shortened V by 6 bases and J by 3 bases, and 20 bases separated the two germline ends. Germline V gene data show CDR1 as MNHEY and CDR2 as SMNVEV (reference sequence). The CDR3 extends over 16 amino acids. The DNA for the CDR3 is TGTGCCAGCAGCGCCGGGTCCGACTTTATACACTATGGCTACACCTTC. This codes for CASSAGSDFIHYGYTF.

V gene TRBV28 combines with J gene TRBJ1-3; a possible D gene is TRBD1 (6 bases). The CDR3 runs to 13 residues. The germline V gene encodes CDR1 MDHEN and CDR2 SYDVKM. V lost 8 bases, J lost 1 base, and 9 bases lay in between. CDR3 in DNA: TGTGCCAGCGGCAGGGGTTCTGGAAACACCATATATTTT. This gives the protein CASGRGSGNTIYF.

This CDR3 reads CASSPDGTRANYGYTF. Here the CDR3 DNA reads TGCGCCAGCAGCCCTGACGGGACCCGAGCTAACTATGGCTACACCTTC. The chain combines TRBV5-1 with TRBJ1-2; possibly TRBD1 for D (5 bases). V lost 4 bases and J 0 bases, leaving 16 bases between the germline ends. Germline values: CDR1 SGHRS, CDR2 YFSETQ. This CDR3 is 16 amino acids long.

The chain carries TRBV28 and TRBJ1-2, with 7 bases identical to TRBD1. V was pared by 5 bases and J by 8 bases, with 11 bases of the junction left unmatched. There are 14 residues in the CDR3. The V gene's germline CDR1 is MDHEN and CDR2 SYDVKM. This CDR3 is CASSPTGNRGGYTF. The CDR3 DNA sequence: TGTGCCAGCAGTCCCACAGGGAACAGGGGAGGCTACACCTTC.

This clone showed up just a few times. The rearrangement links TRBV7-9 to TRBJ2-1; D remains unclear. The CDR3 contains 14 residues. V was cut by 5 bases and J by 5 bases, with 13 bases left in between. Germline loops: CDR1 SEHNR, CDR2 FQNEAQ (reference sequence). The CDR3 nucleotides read TGTGCCAGCAGCGGTACCGAATATGACAATGAGCAGTTCTTC. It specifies CASSGTEYDNEQFF.

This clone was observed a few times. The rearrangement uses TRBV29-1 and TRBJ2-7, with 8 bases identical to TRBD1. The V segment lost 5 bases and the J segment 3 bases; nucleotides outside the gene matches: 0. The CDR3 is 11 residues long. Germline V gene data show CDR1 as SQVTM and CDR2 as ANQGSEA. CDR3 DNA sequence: TGCAGCGTTACAGGGGGCTACGAGCAGTACTTC. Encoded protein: CSVTGGYEQYF.

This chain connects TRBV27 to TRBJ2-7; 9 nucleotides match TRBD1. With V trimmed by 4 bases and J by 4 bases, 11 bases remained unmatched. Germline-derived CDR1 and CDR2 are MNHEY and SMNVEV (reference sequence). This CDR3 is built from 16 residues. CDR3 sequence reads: CASSSVMGQGGYEQYF. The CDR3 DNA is TGTGCCAGCAGTTCTGTTATGGGACAGGGTGGGTACGAGCAGTACTTC.

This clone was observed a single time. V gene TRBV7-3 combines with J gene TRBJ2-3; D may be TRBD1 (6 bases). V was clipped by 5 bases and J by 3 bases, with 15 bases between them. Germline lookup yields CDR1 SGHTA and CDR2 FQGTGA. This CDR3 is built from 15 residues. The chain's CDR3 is CASSPSRGTTDTQYF. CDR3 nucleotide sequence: TGTGCCAGCAGCCCCTCACGAGGGACAACAGATACGCAGTATTTT.

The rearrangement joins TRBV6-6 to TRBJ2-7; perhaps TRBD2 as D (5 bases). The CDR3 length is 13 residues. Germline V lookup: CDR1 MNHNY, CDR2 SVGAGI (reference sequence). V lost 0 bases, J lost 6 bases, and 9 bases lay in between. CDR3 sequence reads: CASSYSGSGEQYF. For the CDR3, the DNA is TGTGCCAGCAGTTACTCGGGGAGTGGCGAGCAGTACTTC.

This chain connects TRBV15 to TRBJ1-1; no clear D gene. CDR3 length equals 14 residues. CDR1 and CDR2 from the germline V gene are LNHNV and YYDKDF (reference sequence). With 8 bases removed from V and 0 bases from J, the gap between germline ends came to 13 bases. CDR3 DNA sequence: TGTGCCACCTCCAGTTGGCCGATGAACACTGAAGCTTTCTTT. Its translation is CATSSWPMNTEAFF. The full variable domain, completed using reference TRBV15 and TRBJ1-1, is DAMVIQNPRYQVTQFGKPVTLSCSQTLNHNVMYWYQQKSSQAPKLLFHYYDKDFNNEADTPDNFQSRRPNTSFCFLDIRSPGLGDTAMYLCATSSWPMNTEAFFGQGTRLTVV.

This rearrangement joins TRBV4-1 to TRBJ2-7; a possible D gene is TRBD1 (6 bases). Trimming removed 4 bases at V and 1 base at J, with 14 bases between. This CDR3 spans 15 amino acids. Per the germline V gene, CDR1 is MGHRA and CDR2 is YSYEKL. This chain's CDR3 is CASSLSPDRSYEQYF. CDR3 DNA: TGCGCCAGCAGCCTCAGTCCGGACAGATCCTACGAGCAGTACTTC.

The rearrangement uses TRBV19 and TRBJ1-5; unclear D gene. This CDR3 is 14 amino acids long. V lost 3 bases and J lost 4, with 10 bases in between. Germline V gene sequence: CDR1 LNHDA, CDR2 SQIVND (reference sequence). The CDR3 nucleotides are TGTGCCAGTAGTATTTGGACTGCTAATCAGCCCCAGCATTTT. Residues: CASSIWTANQPQHF.